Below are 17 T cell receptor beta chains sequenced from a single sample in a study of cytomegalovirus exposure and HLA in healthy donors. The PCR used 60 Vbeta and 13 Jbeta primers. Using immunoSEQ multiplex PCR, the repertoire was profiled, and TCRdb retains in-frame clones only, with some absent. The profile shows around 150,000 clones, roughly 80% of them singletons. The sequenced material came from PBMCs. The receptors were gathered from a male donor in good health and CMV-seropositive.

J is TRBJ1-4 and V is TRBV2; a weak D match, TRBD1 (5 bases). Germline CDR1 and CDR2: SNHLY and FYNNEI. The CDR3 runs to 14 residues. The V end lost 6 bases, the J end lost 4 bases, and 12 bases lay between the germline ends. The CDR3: CASRTDGGNEKLFF. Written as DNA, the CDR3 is TGTGCCAGCAGGACGGACGGGGGTAATGAAAAACTGTTTTTT.

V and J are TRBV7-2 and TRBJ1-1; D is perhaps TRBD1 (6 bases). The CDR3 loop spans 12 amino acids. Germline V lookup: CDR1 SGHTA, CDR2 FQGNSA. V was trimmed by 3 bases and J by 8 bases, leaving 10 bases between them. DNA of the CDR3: TGTGCCAGCAGCTTTGGGACAAGAGAAGCTTTCTTT. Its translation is CASSFGTREAFF.

DNA of the CDR3: TGTGCCAGCAGTTTGCCAGGGGCTGACAATGAGCAGTTCTTC. This gives the protein CASSLPGADNEQFF. The J gene is TRBJ2-1, the V gene TRBV28, with D possibly TRBD1 on 6 matching bases. V dropped 3 bases and J dropped 5 bases, with 11 bases sitting between them. The CDR3 length is 14 residues. Germline CDR1 is MDHEN and CDR2 is SYDVKM.

CDR3 in amino acids: CASGPEGRGTEAFF. The CDR3 DNA is TGTGCCAGCGGCCCTGAGGGCAGGGGCACTGAAGCTTTCTTT. This chain uses TRBV28 with TRBJ1-1; possibly TRBD1 for D (6 bases). The CDR3 loop spans 14 amino acids. Trimming removed 8 bases from V and 4 bases from J, with 17 bases in between. Germline V gene sequence: CDR1 MDHEN, CDR2 SYDVKM.

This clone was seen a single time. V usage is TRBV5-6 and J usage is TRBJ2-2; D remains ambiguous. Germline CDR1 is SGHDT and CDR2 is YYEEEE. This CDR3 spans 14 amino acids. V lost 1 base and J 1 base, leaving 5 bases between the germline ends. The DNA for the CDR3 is TGTGCCAGCAGCTTGTTACAGAACACCGGGGAGCTGTTTTTT. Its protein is CASSLLQNTGELFF.

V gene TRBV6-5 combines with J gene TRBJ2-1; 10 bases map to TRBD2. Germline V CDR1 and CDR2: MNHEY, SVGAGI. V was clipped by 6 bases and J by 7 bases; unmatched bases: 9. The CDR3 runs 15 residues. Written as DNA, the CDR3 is TGTGCCAGCAGCTCCCCCGCTAGCGGGAGTAATGAGCAGTTCTTC. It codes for CASSSPASGSNEQFF.

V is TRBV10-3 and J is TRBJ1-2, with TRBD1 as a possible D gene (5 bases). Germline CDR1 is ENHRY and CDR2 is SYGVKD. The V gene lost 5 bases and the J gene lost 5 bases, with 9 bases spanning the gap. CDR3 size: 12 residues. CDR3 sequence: CAISTQEYGYTF. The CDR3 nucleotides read TGTGCCATCAGTACACAGGAGTATGGCTACACCTTC.

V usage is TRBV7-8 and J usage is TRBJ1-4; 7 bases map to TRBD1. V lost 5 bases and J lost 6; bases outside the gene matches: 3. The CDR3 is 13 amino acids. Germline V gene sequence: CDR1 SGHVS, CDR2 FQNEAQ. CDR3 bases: TGTGCCAGCAGCCCCAGGGGGTATGAAAAACTGTTTTTT. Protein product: CASSPRGYEKLFF.

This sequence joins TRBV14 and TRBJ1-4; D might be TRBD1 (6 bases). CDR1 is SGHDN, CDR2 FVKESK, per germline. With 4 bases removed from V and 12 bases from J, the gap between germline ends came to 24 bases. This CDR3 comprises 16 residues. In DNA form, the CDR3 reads TGTGCCAGCAGCCGAATGGGACAATGGGCCGTGGGGGAACTGTTTTTT. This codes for CASSRMGQWAVGELFF.

The CDR3 DNA is TGTGCCAGCACCCGACAGGGCTACGAGCAGTACTTC. Translated: CASTRQGYEQYF. The V and J genes are TRBV2 and TRBJ2-5; 7 positions agree with TRBD1. With the DNA end fitting TRBJ2-7 better, the J assignment may be wrong. CDR1 is SNHLY and CDR2 is FYNNEI in the germline V gene. The CDR3 loop spans 12 amino acids.

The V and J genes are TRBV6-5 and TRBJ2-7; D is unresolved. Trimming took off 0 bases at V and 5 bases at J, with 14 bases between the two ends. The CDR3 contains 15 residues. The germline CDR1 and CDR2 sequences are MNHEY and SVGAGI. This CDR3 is CASSYSPSNFNEQYF. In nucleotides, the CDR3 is TGTGCCAGCAGTTACTCCCCATCGAACTTTAACGAGCAGTACTTC.

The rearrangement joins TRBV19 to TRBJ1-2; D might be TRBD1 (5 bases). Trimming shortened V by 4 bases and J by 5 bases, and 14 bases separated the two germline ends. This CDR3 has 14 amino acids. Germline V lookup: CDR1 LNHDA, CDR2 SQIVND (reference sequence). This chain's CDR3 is CASSRLQAKYGYTF. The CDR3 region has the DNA TGTGCCAGTAGTAGGCTACAGGCGAAATATGGCTACACCTTC.

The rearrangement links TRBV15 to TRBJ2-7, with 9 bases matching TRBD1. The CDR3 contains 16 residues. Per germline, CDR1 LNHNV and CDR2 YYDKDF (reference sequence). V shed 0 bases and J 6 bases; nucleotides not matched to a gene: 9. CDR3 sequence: CATSREPGTGSAEQYF. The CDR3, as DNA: TGTGCCACCAGCAGAGAACCCGGGACAGGGTCGGCCGAGCAGTACTTC.

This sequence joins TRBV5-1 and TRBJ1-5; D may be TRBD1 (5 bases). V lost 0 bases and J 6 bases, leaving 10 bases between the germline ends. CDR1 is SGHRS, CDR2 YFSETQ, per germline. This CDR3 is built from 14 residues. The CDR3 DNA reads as TGCGCCAGCAGCTTGGGTGGGGCGAGTCAGCCCCAGCATTTT. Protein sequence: CASSLGGASQPQHF.

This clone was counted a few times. This CDR3 reads CASSQPQGWGYTF. CDR3 in DNA: TGCGCCAGCAGCCAGCCCCAGGGATGGGGCTACACCTTC. V and J are TRBV4-3 and TRBJ1-2, with TRBD1 as a possible D gene (5 bases). Germline V gene lookup returns CDR1 LGHNA and CDR2 YSLEER. This CDR3 has 13 residues. Trimming stripped 3 bases from V and 8 bases from J, with 13 bases between.

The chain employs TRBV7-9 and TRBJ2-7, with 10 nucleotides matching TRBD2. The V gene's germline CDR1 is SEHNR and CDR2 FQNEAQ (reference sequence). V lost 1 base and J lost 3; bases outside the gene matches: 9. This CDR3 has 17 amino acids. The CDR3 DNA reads TGTGCCAGCAGCTTAGGGGCGCTAGCGGGAGTTATCTACGAGCAGTACTTC. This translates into CASSLGALAGVIYEQYF.

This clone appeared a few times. CDR3 nucleotide sequence: TGTGCCAGCAGCCCCCTACAGGGGGCGCTTGGAGAGACCCAGTACTTC. Translating gives CASSPLQGALGETQYF. This chain links TRBV9 with TRBJ2-5; 9 bases match TRBD1. J gave up 4 bases and V 4 bases, and 11 bases lay outside the gene matches. Germline values: CDR1 SGDLS, CDR2 YYNGEE. This CDR3 has 16 amino acids.